The 29 T cell receptor beta chains below were found in one sample sequenced in a study of regulatory T cells in long-lasting Graves disease. As for time point: newly diagnosed GD, antithyroid drugs for less than 3 months. TCR sequences were obtained from RNA taken from PBMCs. CDR3 regions were amplified by Arm-PCR using iRepertoire HTBI primers to build TCR beta libraries. TCRdb recomputed calls from the multiplex PCR reads with MiXCR, one row per CDR3 protein. Here the sample spans 400,000 to 450,000 distinct CDR3 sequences, 14% to 15% being singletons. These data also formed part of another study, on T cells in Graves' hyperthyroidism and ophthalmopathy.

Specimen: peripheral blood mononuclear cells (PBMCs), collected at new diagnosis, from a patient treated with antithyroid drugs. The source of these receptors is a woman under 40 with Graves disease.

This clonotype was seen at least ten times. The chain has TRBV2 and TRBJ2-3; possible D gene TRBD2, 6 bases. CDR1 is SNHLY, CDR2 FYNNEI, per germline. With 4 bases removed from V and 1 base from J, the gap between germline ends came to 15 bases. The CDR3 has 16 amino acids. The CDR3: CASSARWKRGTDTQYF. The CDR3, as DNA: TGTGCCAGCAGTGCCCGGTGGAAGCGGGGCACAGATACGCAGTATTTT. Complete variable domain (other parts from reference TRBV2 and TRBJ2-3): EPEVTQTPSHQVTQMGQEVILRCVPISNHLYFYWYRQILGQKVEFLVSFYNNEISEKSEIFDDQFSVERPDGSNFTLKIRSTKLEDSAMYFCASSARWKRGTDTQYFGPGTRLTVL.

This clonotype was picked up many times. The chain employs TRBV11-1 and TRBJ2-1, with D possibly being TRBD1 (6 bases). V was clipped by 1 base and J by 5 bases, with 9 bases between them. The CDR3 is 14 amino acids. Germline CDR1 and CDR2: SGHAT and FQDESV (reference sequence). CDR3 DNA sequence: TGTGCCAGCAGCTTAGACGGACAGAACAATGAGCAGTTCTTC. Encoded protein: CASSLDGQNNEQFF.

This clonotype showed up many times. This chain links TRBV11-3 with TRBJ2-3, with D perhaps given as TRBD1 or TRBD2 (5 bases each). The closer fit of TRBJ2-5 to the DNA end suggests the J call may be wrong. The CDR3 has 16 amino acids. Per the germline V gene, CDR1 is SGHNT and CDR2 is YENEEA. CDR3 sequence (DNA): TGTGCCAGCAGCCCCCCCGGACTGCCGTCTCAGGGGACCCAGTACTTC. This encodes CASSPPGLPSQGTQYF.

This clonotype occurred many times. The V and J genes are TRBV28 and TRBJ2-1; D is unclear. Germline values: CDR1 MDHEN, CDR2 SYDVKM. V shed 3 bases and J shed 9 bases, with 15 bases lying between them. This CDR3 is 14 amino acids long. CDR3 bases: TGTGCCAGCAGTTTGTTCCGCTCATCCGGTGAGCAGTTCTTC. Its protein is CASSLFRSSGEQFF.

This chain joins TRBV18 and TRBJ1-2; 10 bases match TRBD1. Trimming took 6 bases from V and 8 from J; bases not matched to a gene: 9. The V gene's germline CDR1 is KGHSH and CDR2 LQKENI. The CDR3 runs 14 residues. The CDR3 bases are TGTGCCAGCTCCGAACCGGGACAGGGGTCCGGCTACACCTTC. This codes for CASSEPGQGSGYTF.

This clonotype was seen repeatedly, ten times or more. The gene calls are TRBV12-3 or TRBV12-4 and TRBJ2-1; the match to TRBD1 covers 11 bases. V lost 8 bases to trimming and J lost 6 bases; unmatched junction nucleotides: 6. The CDR3 length is 14 residues. DNA for the CDR3: TGTGCCAGCCAGGGACAGGGGGACACCAATGAGCAGTTCTTC. This codes for CASQGQGDTNEQFF.

A few counts support this clonotype. The CDR3 nucleotides are TGTGCCAGCAGCCGAAACGGGTATCAGACCCAGTACTTC. Translation: CASSRNGYQTQYF. The V and J genes are TRBV11-2 and TRBJ2-5; the D is unclear. Trimming left V 5 bases short and J 6 bases short, with 13 bases between. The CDR3 totals 13 residues. Per germline, CDR1 SGHAT and CDR2 FQNNGV.

The chain couples TRBV5-1 to TRBJ1-3, with D hard to call. CDR1 and CDR2 (germline): SGHRS, YFSETQ. Trimming took off 3 bases at V and 3 bases at J, with 7 bases between the two ends. This CDR3 region has 13 residues. The CDR3 DNA reads as TGCGCCAGCAGCTCGTCGGTTGGAAACACCATATATTTT. The encoded protein is CASSSSVGNTIYF.

This sequence joins TRBV9 and TRBJ2-1, with 10 bases aligning to TRBD2. V gave up 0 bases and J gave up 6 bases; unmatched junction bases: 3. The CDR3 length is 15 residues. Germline CDR1 and CDR2: SGDLS and YYNGEE. In nucleotides, the CDR3 is TGTGCCAGCAGCGTAGAGGCTAGCGGGAGCAATGAGCAGTTCTTC. This translates into CASSVEASGSNEQFF. The complete variable domain, with remaining parts taken from reference TRBV9 and TRBJ2-1, reads DSGVTQTPKHLITATGQRVTLRCSPRSGDLSVYWYQQSLDQGLQFLIQYYNGEERAKGNILERFSAQQFPDLHSELNLSSLELGDSALYFCASSVEASGSNEQFFGPGTRLTVL.

In this sample, this clonotype turned up once. V usage is TRBV5-1 and J usage is TRBJ2-2; D is unresolved. This CDR3 has 13 residues. Germline V lookup: CDR1 SGHRS, CDR2 YFSETQ. The germline V and J ends were trimmed by 0 bases and 7 bases, with 7 bases remaining between them. CDR3 amino acids: CASSLGASGELFF. For the CDR3, the DNA is TGCGCCAGCAGCTTGGGGGCAAGCGGGGAGCTGTTTTTT.

This clonotype occurred once. V and J are TRBV6-1 and TRBJ2-3, with D tentatively TRBD2 (6 bases). Trimming took 3 bases from V and 5 from J, leaving 15 bases between them. The CDR3 loop spans 15 amino acids. Germline values: CDR1 MNHNS, CDR2 SASEGT. CDR3 protein: CASSETGVTKDTQYF. The CDR3 nucleotides read TGTGCCAGCAGTGAGACGGGAGTAACCAAAGATACGCAGTATTTT.

The sample holds many counts of this clonotype. The chain has TRBV6-5 and TRBJ2-7; TRBD1 agrees at 8 bases. CDR1 is MNHEY, CDR2 SVGAGI, per germline. V lost 4 bases, J lost 3 bases, and 8 bases stayed unmatched. The CDR3 spans 15 residues. In DNA form, the CDR3 reads TGTGCCAGCAGTTCTTACGGGACAGGACACTACGAGCAGTACTTC. It translates to CASSSYGTGHYEQYF.

This clonotype has a handful of counts. The V call is TRBV13, the J call TRBJ2-1; 7 positions agree with TRBD2. The CDR3 has 17 amino acids. Germline V gene lookup returns CDR1 PRHDT and CDR2 FYEKMQ (reference sequence). After removal of 1 base from V and 2 bases from J, the junction contained 8 bases not matched to a gene. The CDR3: CASSLVGSGFPYNEQFF. In nucleotides, the CDR3 is TGTGCCAGCAGCTTAGTCGGTAGCGGGTTTCCCTACAATGAGCAGTTCTTC.

The sample holds many counts of this clonotype. The CDR3: CASSLGLQRAGETQYF. In nucleotides, the CDR3 is TGTGCCAGCAGTTTGGGACTACAAAGGGCCGGAGAGACCCAGTACTTC. The gene calls are TRBV12-3 or TRBV12-4 and TRBJ2-5; 7 nucleotides line up with TRBD2. Losses at the gene ends were 3 bases for V and 4 bases for J; bases not matched to a gene: 11. The CDR3 loop spans 16 amino acids.

In its sample, this clonotype was seen many times. The chain couples TRBV11-2 to TRBJ2-7; 8 bases line up with TRBD1. This CDR3 region has 12 residues. Germline CDR1 reads SGHAT; CDR2 reads FQNNGV. J gave up 3 bases and V 11 bases, and 6 bases lay outside the gene matches. This CDR3 is CAGGQGRYEQYF. CDR3 in DNA: TGTGCCGGCGGACAGGGCCGCTACGAGCAGTACTTC.

The genes are TRBV11-2 and TRBJ2-1; 13 nucleotides match TRBD2. From germline, CDR1 is SGHAT and CDR2 FQNNGV. The CDR3 is made up of 17 amino acids. V gave up 2 bases and J gave up 6 bases; unmatched junction bases: 7. CDR3 loop: CASSLSGGLAGPNEQFF. In DNA, the CDR3 is TGTGCCAGCAGCTTAAGTGGGGGACTAGCGGGACCCAATGAGCAGTTCTTC.

This clonotype has ten or more counts. This chain joins TRBV5-5 and TRBJ1-5; 8 nucleotides line up with TRBD1. The CDR3 is 16 amino acids. V lost 4 bases, J lost 6 bases, and 12 bases stayed unmatched. CDR1 is SGHKS, CDR2 YYEKEE, per germline (reference sequence). The CDR3 protein is CASSEGQGVLGQPQHF. In DNA, the CDR3 is TGTGCCAGCAGCGAAGGACAGGGTGTTCTCGGTCAGCCCCAGCATTTT.

This clonotype was recorded at least ten times. The chain carries TRBV12-3 or TRBV12-4 and TRBJ1-3; D unresolved. Trimming took 6 bases from V and 0 from J, leaving 9 bases between them. The CDR3 has 14 amino acids. The CDR3 reads CASRSEFSGNTIYF. The CDR3 nucleotides read TGTGCCAGCAGATCAGAGTTCTCTGGAAACACCATATATTTT.

This clonotype has a handful of counts. The chain combines TRBV10-1 with TRBJ2-3; 8 nucleotides agree with TRBD2. V lost 0 bases and J lost 6; bases outside the gene matches: 11. CDR1 WNHNN and CDR2 SYGVQD come from the germline V gene (reference sequence). CDR3 length equals 17 residues. The CDR3 DNA is TGCGCCAGCAGTGAGTCGACCGGGAGGGCCCCCTCGGATACGCAGTATTTT. The encoded protein is CASSESTGRAPSDTQYF.

This clonotype appeared many times. The chain employs TRBV27 and TRBJ2-5, with 8 bases fitting TRBD2. The V gene end was trimmed by 9 bases and the J gene end by 5 bases; junction bases not matched to a gene: 8. Germline loops: CDR1 MNHEY, CDR2 SMNVEV (reference sequence). This CDR3 comprises 13 residues. The CDR3 bases are TGTGCCAGTCGACCGGGACTAGAGGAGACCCAGTACTTC. As protein: CASRPGLEETQYF.

The chain recombines TRBV4-1 with TRBJ2-2; D call uncertain. The CDR3 totals 13 residues. The germline V and J ends were trimmed by 2 bases and 5 bases, with 6 bases remaining between them. CDR1 and CDR2 (germline): MGHRA, YSYEKL. CDR3 sequence (DNA): TGCGCCAGCAGCCAACGAAGTACCGGGGAGCTGTTTTTT. It specifies CASSQRSTGELFF.

This rearrangement joins TRBV5-4 to TRBJ2-1, with D unresolved. The CDR3 totals 16 residues. V was pared by 3 bases and J by 0 bases, with 13 bases between. Germline V gives CDR1 SGHNT, CDR2 YYREEE (reference sequence). CDR3 DNA sequence: TGTGCCAGCAGCTCTAGGTGGCGGAGCTCCTACAATGAGCAGTTCTTC. Encoded protein: CASSSRWRSSYNEQFF. Combining the CDR3 with reference TRBV5-4 and TRBJ2-1 gives the whole variable domain ETGVTQSPTHLIKTRGQQVTLRCSSQSGHNTVSWYQQALGQGPQFIFQYYREEENGRGNFPPRFSGLQFPNYSSELNVNALELDDSALYLCASSSRWRSSYNEQFFGPGTRLTVL.

The V and J genes are TRBV29-1 and TRBJ2-7; 10 bases are shared with TRBD1. Germline-derived CDR1 and CDR2 are SQVTM and ANQGSEA. The length of the CDR3 is 13 residues. V lost 3 bases to trimming and J lost 6 bases; unmatched junction nucleotides: 5. The CDR3 DNA follows: TGCAGCGTTGAGCGGGACAGGGGTGGCGAGCAGTACTTC. Translated, it gives CSVERDRGGEQYF.

The V and J genes are TRBV14 and TRBJ2-2, with 9 bases aligning to TRBD2. The V segment lost 1 base and the J segment 4 bases; nucleotides outside the gene matches: 1. CDR3 length: 15 amino acids. Germline values: CDR1 SGHDN, CDR2 FVKESK. CDR3 loop: CASSQGGRATGELFF. The DNA of the CDR3 is TGTGCCAGCAGCCAAGGCGGGAGGGCCACCGGGGAGCTGTTTTTT.

This clonotype came up a few times. A much larger clone lies a single base off, so this may be a read error. This sequence joins TRBV12-3 or TRBV12-4 and TRBJ2-7; D might be TRBD1 (6 bases). This CDR3 contains 14 residues. V was trimmed by 8 bases and J by 2 bases, leaving 16 bases between them. The CDR3 DNA sequence: TGTGCCAGCGTGAAGGGGGAAACTCCCTACGAGCAGTACTTC. Encoded protein: CASVKGETPYEQYF.

This clonotype came up many times. The chain has TRBV28 and TRBJ2-1; 9 bases agree with TRBD2. Germline V gene lookup returns CDR1 MDHEN and CDR2 SYDVKM. This CDR3 spans 16 amino acids. The V segment lost 2 bases and the J segment 6 bases; nucleotides outside the gene matches: 8. The CDR3 DNA sequence: TGTGCCAGCAGTTTAGGTAGCCTAGCGGGGACCAATGAGCAGTTCTTC. Its protein product is CASSLGSLAGTNEQFF.

This clonotype was picked up many times. This rearrangement joins TRBV19 to TRBJ1-1; D perhaps matches TRBD1 (5 bases). Looked up from germline, CDR1 is LNHDA and CDR2 is SQIVND (reference sequence). The CDR3 is made up of 14 amino acids. V was cut by 6 bases and J by 6 bases, with 17 bases left in between. In DNA, the CDR3 is TGTGCCAGTAGAAGACAGTTCTTGAGGTCTGAAGCTTTCTTT. Protein sequence: CASRRQFLRSEAFF.

The table lists this clonotype with many counts. The rearrangement joins TRBV12-5 to TRBJ2-7; 9 nucleotides agree with TRBD1. Germline V CDR1 and CDR2: LGHNT, FRNRAP. The length of the CDR3 is 18 residues. Trimming removed 2 bases from V and 2 bases from J; junction bases left unmatched: 13. The CDR3 DNA is TGTGCTAGTGGTTTGTTAAGAACCGGGGACAGGGCGACCTACGAGCAGTACTTC. This gives the protein CASGLLRTGDRATYEQYF.

In this sample, this clonotype turned up many times. V and J are TRBV10-3 and TRBJ1-6; 7 nucleotides line up with TRBD1. CDR1 ENHRY and CDR2 SYGVKD come from the germline V gene. The V gene end was trimmed by 10 bases and the J gene end by 4 bases; junction bases not matched to a gene: 4. The CDR3 has 13 residues. The CDR3 loop is CATQQGYNSPLHF. The CDR3 nucleotides are TGTGCCACCCAACAGGGGTATAATTCACCCCTCCACTTT.